Below, 29 T cell receptor beta chains from the same sample are listed, as sequenced in a study of cytomegalovirus exposure and HLA in healthy donors. PCR primers comprised 60 Vbeta and 13 Jbeta primers. Profiled with immunoSEQ multiplex PCR; TCRdb holds only in-frame clones, not every one. The profile shows approximately 79,000 clones, over 65% of them singletons. Sequences were obtained from PBMCs. The receptor source for this set is a man aged 35 to 55 in good health and CMV-seropositive.

The V and J genes are TRBV2 and TRBJ1-4, with unresolved D. This CDR3 is built from 15 residues. Germline CDR1 is SNHLY and CDR2 is FYNNEI. V gave up 7 bases and J gave up 8 bases, with 20 bases separating them. The CDR3 loop reads CASTSRRGGGEKLFF. DNA for the CDR3: TGTGCCAGCACCTCGAGACGGGGAGGCGGAGAAAAACTGTTTTTT.

This clone was counted a few times. The rearrangement links TRBV28 to TRBJ1-3; possible D gene TRBD1, 6 bases. Germline lookup yields CDR1 MDHEN and CDR2 SYDVKM. Trimming stripped 7 bases from V and 4 bases from J, with 23 bases between. This CDR3 has 17 residues. The CDR3 is CASTLGGLGVSGNTIYF. The DNA for the CDR3 is TGTGCCAGCACCCTAGGGGGATTAGGAGTTTCGGGAAACACCATATATTTT.

The count of this clone is one. The chain carries TRBV19 and TRBJ2-1; D perhaps matches TRBD2 (7 bases). V was clipped by 4 bases and J by 4 bases, with 11 bases between them. The CDR3 covers 14 residues. Per the germline V gene, CDR1 is LNHDA and CDR2 is SQIVND (reference sequence). The CDR3 here is CASSRGGGYNEQFF. CDR3 DNA sequence: TGTGCCAGTAGTAGGGGAGGGGGGTACAATGAGCAGTTCTTC.

The genes are TRBV5-6 and TRBJ2-7; TRBD1 aligns across 12 bases. With 4 bases clipped from V and 0 bases from J, the junction kept 2 bases outside the gene matches. In germline, CDR1 is SGHDT, CDR2 YYEEEE. This CDR3 region has 15 residues. The CDR3 bases are TGTGCCAGCAGCGGGGGACAGGGGGCCTCCTACGAGCAGTACTTC. Its translation: CASSGGQGASYEQYF.

This clone was seen a few times. The J gene is TRBJ2-1, the V gene TRBV11-2; TRBD1 matches 10 bases. The V segment lost 3 bases and the J segment 1 base; nucleotides outside the gene matches: 3. The CDR3 totals 16 residues. Germline V gene sequence: CDR1 SGHAT, CDR2 FQNNGV. CDR3 bases: TGTGCCAGCAGCTTCCGGGACAGGGGATCCTACAATGAGCAGTTCTTC. Translation gives CASSFRDRGSYNEQFF.

The J gene is TRBJ1-5, the V gene TRBV19; D perhaps matches TRBD1 (5 bases). Looked up from germline, CDR1 is LNHDA and CDR2 is SQIVND (reference sequence). The CDR3 sequence is 20 residues long. V was clipped by 0 bases and J by 4 bases, with 25 bases between them. The DNA for the CDR3 is TGTGCCAGTAGTATAGATCTCCGGGGCCGGACCTTACTAGCGAATCAGCCCCAGCATTTT. Translation gives CASSIDLRGRTLLANQPQHF.

This clone occurred once. In the same sample, other DNA sequences code for this CDR3. The chain recombines TRBV6-6 with TRBJ2-2; 7 bases match TRBD2. The CDR3 loop spans 16 amino acids. Trimming removed 2 bases from V and 2 bases from J; junction bases left unmatched: 5. In germline, CDR1 is MNHNY, CDR2 SVGAGI (reference sequence). The CDR3 protein is CASSYSGGGNTGELFF. The CDR3 coding sequence is TGTGCCAGCAGTTACAGTGGGGGGGGTAACACCGGGGAGCTGTTTTTT.

The gene calls are TRBV11-2 and TRBJ2-7; 10 positions match TRBD1. Per germline, CDR1 SGHAT and CDR2 FQNNGV. CDR3 size: 14 residues. Trimming cost V 5 bases and J 6 bases; bases outside gene matches: 7. CDR3 in amino acids: CASSPGTGDTEQYF. In DNA form, the CDR3 reads TGTGCCAGCAGCCCCGGGACAGGGGATACCGAGCAGTACTTC.

This sequence joins TRBV29-1 and TRBJ1-2, with a weak D call TRBD1 (5 bases). Germline CDR1 SQVTM, CDR2 ANQGSEA. The V end lost 4 bases, the J end lost 4 bases, and 10 bases lay between the germline ends. This CDR3 has 12 residues. The DNA of the CDR3 is TGCAGCGTTGGGGGGGATCTCTATGGCTACACCTTC. Translating it yields CSVGGDLYGYTF.

The chain joins TRBV5-4 to TRBJ2-1; TRBD1 might be the D (6 bases). The V and J ends lost 0 bases and 5 bases respectively, with 9 bases between them. Germline CDR1 is SGHNT and CDR2 is YYREEE (reference sequence). CDR3 length: 14 amino acids. The CDR3 DNA sequence: TGTGCCAGCAGCTTGGGGACAGAGAACAATGAGCAGTTCTTC. It specifies CASSLGTENNEQFF.

This chain links TRBV10-2 with TRBJ2-3; 9 nucleotides agree with TRBD1. Trimming took 5 bases from V and 1 from J; bases not matched to a gene: 7. Germline assignment: CDR1 WSHSY and CDR2 SAAADI. This CDR3 comprises 16 residues. The CDR3 bases are TGCGCCAGCAGTACACAGGGGGCACAGGGCACAGATACGCAGTATTTT. Encoded protein: CASSTQGAQGTDTQYF.

This rearrangement joins TRBV5-6 to TRBJ1-1; D call uncertain. The CDR3 has 12 amino acids. Trimming removed 2 bases from V and 4 bases from J, with 6 bases in between. Germline V gene sequence: CDR1 SGHDT, CDR2 YYEEEE. The CDR3 protein is CASSFEGTEAFF. The DNA for the CDR3 is TGTGCCAGCAGCTTTGAGGGCACTGAAGCTTTCTTT. Full variable domain (remainder filled in from reference TRBV5-6 and TRBJ1-1): DAGVTQSPTHLIKTRGQQVTLRCSPKSGHDTVSWYQQALGQGPQFIFQYYEEEERQRGNFPDRFSGHQFPNYSSELNVNALLLGDSALYLCASSFEGTEAFFGQGTRLTVV.

V and J are TRBV27 and TRBJ2-5, with 11 bases fitting TRBD1. Germline trimming cut 5 bases from V and 4 bases from J; bases unmatched to any gene: 6. Germline lookup yields CDR1 MNHEY and CDR2 SMNVEV (reference sequence). The CDR3 contains 15 residues. CDR3 in amino acids: CASSPRTGGAETQYF. DNA of the CDR3: TGTGCCAGCAGTCCCCGGACAGGGGGCGCAGAGACCCAGTACTTC.

J is TRBJ1-2 and V is TRBV4-3; D not resolved. V shed 0 bases and J shed 4 bases, with 12 bases lying between them. CDR3 length equals 15 residues. Germline assignment: CDR1 LGHNA and CDR2 YSLEER. CDR3 amino acids: CASSQDYSEAYGYTF. The CDR3 DNA sequence: TGCGCCAGCAGCCAAGATTATTCCGAAGCCTATGGCTACACCTTC.

V and J are TRBV7-8 and TRBJ2-7, with 9 bases fitting TRBD2. Germline CDR1 and CDR2: SGHVS and FQNEAQ. J lost 5 bases, V lost 1 base, and 6 bases had no gene match. The CDR3 consists of 15 residues. CDR3 protein: CASSLGGGGADEQYF. In nucleotides, the CDR3 is TGTGCCAGCAGCTTAGGTGGCGGGGGGGCAGACGAGCAGTACTTC.

This sequence joins TRBV6-6 and TRBJ1-1, with D possibly matching TRBD1 (5 bases). The germline V gene encodes CDR1 MNHNY and CDR2 SVGAGI (reference sequence). This CDR3 is 14 amino acids long. Trimming pared 8 bases from V and 1 base from J, leaving 14 bases between. The CDR3 sequence is CASSNGGGNTEAFF. CDR3 nucleotide sequence: TGTGCCAGCTCTAACGGGGGGGGGAACACTGAAGCTTTCTTT.

This clone was found a few times. The CDR3 protein is CASSQDLALGGLSDNEQFF. In DNA form, the CDR3 reads TGTGCCAGCAGCCAAGATCTAGCCTTAGGGGGTCTTTCGGACAATGAGCAGTTCTTC. The genes are TRBV4-2 and TRBJ2-1; maybe TRBD1 (6 bases). Germline assignment: CDR1 LGHNA and CDR2 YNFKEQ. The CDR3 has 19 residues. Trimming took 0 bases from V and 5 from J, leaving 23 bases between them.

The J gene is TRBJ1-1, the V gene TRBV2; 7 bases line up with TRBD1. V dropped 6 bases and J dropped 2; count of bases not matched to a gene: 3. Germline V gene data show CDR1 as SNHLY and CDR2 as FYNNEI. The CDR3 sequence is 13 residues long. This chain's CDR3 is CASRQGLNTEAFF. The DNA of the CDR3 is TGTGCCAGCAGACAGGGGTTAAACACTGAAGCTTTCTTT.

V usage is TRBV7-2 and J usage is TRBJ2-3, with 8 bases matching TRBD2. Germline V gene sequence: CDR1 SGHTA, CDR2 FQGNSA. The CDR3 runs 15 residues. Unmatched junction bases numbered 9, after V lost 5 bases and J lost 5 bases. DNA for the CDR3: TGTGCCAGCAGCGCGCCGGGGGGGCCTGGAGATACGCAGTATTTT. This codes for CASSAPGGPGDTQYF.

V and J are TRBV5-1 and TRBJ2-1; TRBD2 matches at 12 bases. The CDR3 totals 15 residues. V was clipped by 4 bases and J by 4 bases; unmatched bases: 3. The germline gives CDR1 SGHRS, CDR2 YFSETQ. Here the CDR3 reads CASSPTSGSYNEQFF. CDR3 DNA: TGCGCCAGCAGCCCGACTAGCGGGAGTTACAATGAGCAGTTCTTC.

The chain has TRBV5-1 and TRBJ1-2, with 7 bases lining up with TRBD1. This CDR3 region has 14 residues. After removal of 0 bases from V and 8 bases from J, the junction contained 7 bases not matched to a gene. From germline, CDR1 is SGHRS and CDR2 YFSETQ. The CDR3 reads CASSLDRGQRGYTF. The CDR3 bases are TGCGCCAGCAGCTTGGATAGGGGGCAGCGGGGCTACACCTTC.

The chain uses TRBV6-1 and TRBJ1-2; the match to TRBD1 covers 9 bases. Trimming cost V 7 bases and J 8 bases; bases outside gene matches: 8. Germline V gene data show CDR1 as MNHNS and CDR2 as SASEGT. The CDR3 is 13 residues long. CDR3 protein: CASMDRGDGGYTF. In nucleotides, the CDR3 is TGTGCCAGCATGGACAGGGGCGATGGCGGCTACACCTTC.

The chain recombines TRBV25-1 with TRBJ1-6; 8 bases map to TRBD1. The CDR3 loop spans 13 amino acids. V dropped 8 bases and J dropped 7; count of bases not matched to a gene: 4. Germline V gene sequence: CDR1 MGHDK, CDR2 SYGVNS. The CDR3 DNA is TGTGCCAGCGAAAGACAGGGGAATTCACCCCTCCACTTT. Its protein product is CASERQGNSPLHF.

CDR3 DNA sequence: TGTGCCAGCAGCTTAGTCCAAGCAGGTGAAAAACTGTTTTTT. This gives the protein CASSLVQAGEKLFF. The genes are TRBV7-9 and TRBJ1-4, with D hard to call. Germline V gives CDR1 SEHNR, CDR2 FQNEAQ (reference sequence). CDR3 length: 14 residues. Between the trimmed V and J ends, which lost 1 base and 7 bases, there was a span of 10 bases.

The chain couples TRBV7-9 to TRBJ2-4, with D perhaps TRBD1 (7 bases). The germline V gene encodes CDR1 SEHNR and CDR2 FQNEAQ (reference sequence). Trimming cost V 6 bases and J 0 bases, with 18 bases left between them. CDR3 size: 17 residues. The CDR3 coding sequence is TGTGCCAGCAGATCTCCCCCCAGGGGGGAAGCCAAAAACATTCAGTACTTC. This encodes CASRSPPRGEAKNIQYF.

This rearrangement joins TRBV5-4 to TRBJ2-3; 16 nucleotides agree with TRBD2. The CDR3 length is 17 residues. Germline loops: CDR1 SGHNT, CDR2 YYREEE (reference sequence). V lost 3 bases and J lost 10; bases outside the gene matches: 11. CDR3 in amino acids: CASSSPGTSGRETPQYF. CDR3 nucleotides: TGTGCCAGCAGCTCTCCAGGGACTAGCGGGAGGGAAACTCCGCAGTATTTT.

The chain combines TRBV28 with TRBJ2-4; D is unresolved. This CDR3 has 12 amino acids. V was shortened by 8 bases and J by 6 bases, with 11 bases between the two germline ends. Germline-derived CDR1 and CDR2 are MDHEN and SYDVKM. CDR3 amino acids: CASRSQRNIQYF. CDR3 nucleotides: TGTGCCAGCCGATCGCAGCGAAACATTCAGTACTTC.

V usage is TRBV11-2 and J usage is TRBJ2-7; no firm D call. The germline CDR1 and CDR2 sequences are SGHAT and FQNNGV. The CDR3 spans 14 residues. The germline V and J ends were trimmed by 3 bases and 0 bases, with 9 bases remaining between them. The chain's CDR3 is CASSFNSPSYEQYF. The CDR3 nucleotides are TGTGCCAGCAGCTTTAACTCTCCCTCCTACGAGCAGTACTTC.

The chain uses TRBV11-3 and TRBJ1-2, with D maybe TRBD1 (6 bases). Germline CDR1 and CDR2: SGHNT and YENEEA. This CDR3 region has 13 residues. The ends were cut back, 7 bases at V and 5 bases at J, with 14 bases in the middle. In DNA form, the CDR3 reads TGTGCCAGCACCCTGGACAGTCTTTATGGCTACACCTTC. Translated, it gives CASTLDSLYGYTF.